This TCR beta chain originates from a study of shared clonotypes between healthy human individuals. Assay: immunoSEQ multiplex PCR; the TCRdb copy retains only in-frame clones and omits some. The sample records about 680,000 clones, 73% being singletons. CDR1 and CDR2 from the germline V gene are MGHRA and YSYEKL. The length of the CDR3 is 17 residues. V was pared by 0 bases and J by 2 bases, with 8 bases of the junction left unmatched. Material for sequencing was memory CD4+ T cells sorted from blood. The subset: CD45RA-negative fraction. The rearrangement links TRBV4-1 to TRBJ2-7; 9 nucleotides match TRBD2. The TCR comes from a woman aged 25-40 years in good health. CDR3: CASSQDSAGGPTYEQYF. The DNA for the CDR3 is TGCGCCAGCAGCCAAGATTCAGCGGGAGGTCCCACCTACGAGCAGTACTTC.